Sequencing of this T cell receptor beta chain was carried out in a study of OX40 agonist ivuxolimab in advanced cancers. Study in general: Three patients responded partially, comprising one with hepatocellular carcinoma and two with cutaneous melanoma.

V lost 5 bases and J lost 0; bases outside the gene matches: 5. Germline CDR1 and CDR2: SGHTA and FQGNSA. The CDR3 loop spans 16 amino acids. Generated by immunoSEQ multiplex PCR, the TCRdb table keeps only in-frame clones and is missing some. The profile shows approximately 82,000 clones, around 83% of them singletons. Autoimmune disease history or systemic immunosuppression led to patients being barred. This clonotype was obtained from an adult with an advanced solid tumor such as melanoma, head and neck, liver or kidney cancer. Material: CD4+ or CD8+ T cells sorted from blood, obtained in a trial of the OX40 agonist ivuxolimab. This chain joins TRBV7-2 and TRBJ2-5, with 11 nucleotides matching TRBD2. The CDR3 loop is CASSPRTSGHQETQYF. Written as DNA, the CDR3 is TGTGCCAGCAGCCCTCGGACTAGCGGGCACCAAGAGACCCAGTACTTC.